The T cell receptor (beta chain) under discussion was sequenced for a study of T cells in tuberculosis. Study-level points and caveats: Shorter CDR3-alpha in active tuberculosis partly drove smaller distances. Cases with active tuberculosis were adults, while controls were adolescents.

Each clinical donor contributed on average roughly 100,000 T cells from unsorted cryopreserved PBMC. A remark on this clone: Its antigen is unidentified.

The CDR3 loop spans 14 amino acids. Germline V gene sequence: CDR1 MNHEY, CDR2 SVGAGI. The J segment lost 6 bases and the V segment lost 6 bases, leaving 9 bases of the junction unmatched. This table comes from immunoSEQ multiplex PCR, and its TCRdb copy is limited to in-frame clones, with some not included. The table includes around 26,000 clones, nearly 97% detected once. Specimen: PBMCs. The clonotype was recovered from a donor aged 10 to 29 with latent tuberculosis or without tuberculosis infection. The chain has TRBV6-5 and TRBJ1-2; 8 bases fit TRBD1. The CDR3 region is CASRQTGAGNGYTF. CDR3 coding DNA: TGTGCCAGCAGGCAGACAGGGGCGGGTAATGGCTACACCTTC.